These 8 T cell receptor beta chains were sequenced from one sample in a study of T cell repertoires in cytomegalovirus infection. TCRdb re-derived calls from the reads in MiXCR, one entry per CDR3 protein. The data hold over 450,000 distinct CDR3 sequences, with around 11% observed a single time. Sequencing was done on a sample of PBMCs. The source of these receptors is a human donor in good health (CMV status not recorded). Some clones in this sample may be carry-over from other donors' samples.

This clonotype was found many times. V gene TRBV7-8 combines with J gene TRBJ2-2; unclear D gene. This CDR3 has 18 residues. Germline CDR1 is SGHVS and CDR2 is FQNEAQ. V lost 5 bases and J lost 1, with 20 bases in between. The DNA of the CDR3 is TGTGCCAGCAGCCCCCGGACGTCGTTGTGGAAGAACACCGGGGAGCTGTTTTTT. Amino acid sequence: CASSPRTSLWKNTGELFF.

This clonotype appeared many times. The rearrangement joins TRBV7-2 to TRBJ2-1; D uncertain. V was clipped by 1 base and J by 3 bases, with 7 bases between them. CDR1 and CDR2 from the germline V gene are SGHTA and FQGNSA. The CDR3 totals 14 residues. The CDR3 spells CASSLEAVYNEQFF. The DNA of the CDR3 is TGTGCCAGCAGCTTAGAGGCGGTCTACAATGAGCAGTTCTTC.

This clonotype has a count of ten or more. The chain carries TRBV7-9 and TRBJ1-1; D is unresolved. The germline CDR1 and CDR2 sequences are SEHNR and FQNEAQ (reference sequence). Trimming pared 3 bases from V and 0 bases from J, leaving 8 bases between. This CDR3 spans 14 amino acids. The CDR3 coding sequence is TGTGCCAGCAGCTTCCACGGGGTGAACACTGAAGCTTTCTTT. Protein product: CASSFHGVNTEAFF. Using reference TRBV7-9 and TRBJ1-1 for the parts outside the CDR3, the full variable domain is DTGVSQNPRHKITKRGQNVTFRCDPISEHNRLYWYRQTLGQGPEFLTYFQNEAQLEKSRLLSDRFSAERPKGSFSTLEIQRTEQGDSAMYLCASSFHGVNTEAFFGQGTRLTVV.

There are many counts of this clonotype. CDR3 sequence reads: CASSEVGAQPQHF. In DNA, the CDR3 is TGTGCCAGCAGTGAAGTTGGGGCCCAGCCCCAGCATTTT. The chain is built from TRBV6-1 and TRBJ1-5; D possibly corresponds to TRBD1 (5 bases). The CDR3 is made up of 13 amino acids. Germline loops: CDR1 MNHNS, CDR2 SASEGT. V lost 1 base and J 7 bases, leaving 8 bases between the germline ends.

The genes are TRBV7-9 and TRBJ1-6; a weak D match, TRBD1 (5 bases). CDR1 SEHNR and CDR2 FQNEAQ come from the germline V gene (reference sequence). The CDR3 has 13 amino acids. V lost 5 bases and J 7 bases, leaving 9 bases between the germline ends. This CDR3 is CASSRGENSPLHF. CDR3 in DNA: TGTGCCAGCAGCCGGGGGGAGAATTCACCCCTCCACTTT.

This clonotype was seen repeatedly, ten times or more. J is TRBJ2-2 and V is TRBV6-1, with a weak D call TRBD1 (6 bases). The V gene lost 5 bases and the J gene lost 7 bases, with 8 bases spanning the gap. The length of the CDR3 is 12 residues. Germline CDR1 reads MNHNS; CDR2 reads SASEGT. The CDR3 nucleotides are TGTGCCAGCAGTCAGGGGAACGGGGAGCTGTTTTTT. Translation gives CASSQGNGELFF.

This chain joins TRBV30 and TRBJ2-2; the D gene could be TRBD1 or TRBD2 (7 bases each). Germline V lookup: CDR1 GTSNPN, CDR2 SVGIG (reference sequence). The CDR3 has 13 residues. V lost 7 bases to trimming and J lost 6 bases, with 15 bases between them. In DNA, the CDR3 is TGTGCCTACAGGGGAGGGTCGGCCGGGGAGCTGTTTTTT. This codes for CAYRGGSAGELFF.

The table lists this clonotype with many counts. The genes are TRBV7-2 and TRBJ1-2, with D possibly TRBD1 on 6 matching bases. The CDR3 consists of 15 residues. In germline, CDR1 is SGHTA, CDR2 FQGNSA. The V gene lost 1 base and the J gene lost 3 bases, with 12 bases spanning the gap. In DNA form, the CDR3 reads TGTGCCAGCAGCTTAGGGGGGGCAGTTCACTATGGCTACACCTTC. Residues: CASSLGGAVHYGYTF.